These 21 T cell receptor beta chains were sequenced from one sample in a study of T cell repertoires in cytomegalovirus infection. MiXCR, applied by TCRdb to the reads, yields one record per CDR3 protein. The table records about 400,000 distinct CDR3 sequences, approximately 18% of them present only once. Sequenced: PBMCs. These receptors originate from a human donor in good health (CMV status not recorded). Some clones in this sample may be carry-over from other donors' samples.

At least ten counts were recorded for this clonotype. The chain links TRBV7-6 to TRBJ2-2; no clear D. The CDR3 has 16 residues. The germline CDR1 and CDR2 sequences are SGHVS and FNYEAQ. Trimming pared 1 base from V and 6 bases from J, leaving 15 bases between. CDR3 region: CASSLVPFPAPGELFF. For the CDR3, the DNA is TGTGCCAGCAGCTTAGTACCCTTCCCAGCACCCGGGGAGCTGTTTTTT.

In this sample, this clonotype turned up many times. For the CDR3, the DNA is TGTGCCAGCAGCTTAACTAAGGGTCAAGAGACCCAGTACTTC. Translating gives CASSLTKGQETQYF. V and J are TRBV7-9 and TRBJ2-5; unclear D gene. From germline, CDR1 is SEHNR and CDR2 FQNEAQ (reference sequence). The CDR3 contains 14 residues. Deletions cut 2 bases from V and 2 bases from J, with 9 bases between.

This clonotype was counted ten times or more. J is TRBJ2-5 and V is TRBV7-2; 9 bases fit TRBD1. CDR3 length: 16 residues. Germline lookup yields CDR1 SGHTA and CDR2 FQGNSA. The ends lost 3 bases at V and 5 bases at J; junction bases unmatched: 10. This CDR3 is CASSFWAGTGKETQYF. CDR3 in DNA: TGTGCCAGCAGCTTCTGGGCCGGGACAGGGAAGGAGACCCAGTACTTC.

There are a few counts of this clonotype. This sequence joins TRBV14 and TRBJ1-4; 8 nucleotides line up with TRBD1. V lost 6 bases and J lost 5; bases outside the gene matches: 2. The length of the CDR3 is 13 residues. The V gene's germline CDR1 is SGHDN and CDR2 FVKESK. CDR3: CASSRQGNEKLFF. DNA for the CDR3: TGTGCCAGCAGTCGACAGGGGAATGAAAAACTGTTTTTT. Full variable domain (rest looked up from reference TRBV14 and TRBJ1-4): EAGVTQFPSHSVIEKGQTVTLRCDPISGHDNLYWYRRVMGKEIKFLLHFVKESKQDESGMPNNRFLAERTGGTYSTLKVQPAELEDSGVYFCASSRQGNEKLFFGSGTQLSVL.

This clonotype has ten or more counts. The rearrangement uses TRBV7-2 and TRBJ1-2; D is undetermined. Germline V gene data show CDR1 as SGHTA and CDR2 as FQGNSA. The ends were cut back, 6 bases at V and 4 bases at J, with 9 bases in the middle. The CDR3 consists of 12 residues. CDR3 DNA sequence: TGTGCCAGCAGTCCCGTCACCTATGGCTACACCTTC. Its protein product is CASSPVTYGYTF.

This clonotype was seen ten or more times. This rearrangement joins TRBV7-2 to TRBJ1-1, with D possibly TRBD1 on 6 matching bases. Trimming removed 7 bases at V and 0 bases at J, with 15 bases between. Germline lookup yields CDR1 SGHTA and CDR2 FQGNSA. The CDR3 runs 15 residues. CDR3: CASTGAPGMNTEAFF. CDR3 bases: TGTGCCAGCACAGGGGCCCCAGGCATGAACACTGAAGCTTTCTTT.

This clonotype was seen ten or more times. V is TRBV7-2 and J is TRBJ2-2; D might be TRBD2 (6 bases). The V end was cut by 3 bases, the J end by 3 bases, with 8 bases between. The CDR3 totals 14 residues. The germline V gene encodes CDR1 SGHTA and CDR2 FQGNSA. The CDR3 protein is CASSLGLHTGELFF. DNA for the CDR3: TGTGCCAGCAGCTTGGGACTTCACACCGGGGAGCTGTTTTTT.

A single count supports this clonotype. The genes are TRBV6-2 or TRBV6-3 and TRBJ1-1; D is ambiguous. V gave up 7 bases and J gave up 2 bases, with 8 bases separating them. Germline V gene data show CDR1 as MNHEY and CDR2 as SVGEGT. The CDR3 has 12 residues. The CDR3 loop reads CASIGFNTEAFF. As DNA, the CDR3 is TGTGCCAGCATTGGATTCAACACTGAAGCTTTCTTT.

This clonotype was counted only a few times. The rearrangement links TRBV6-1 to TRBJ2-6; 7 bases are shared with TRBD1. The junction had 7 bases not matched to a gene; V was cut back by 8 bases and J by 0 bases. The CDR3 has 16 residues. Germline CDR1 is MNHNS and CDR2 is SASEGT. Here the CDR3 DNA reads TGTGCCAGCGGGAGACAGGGTCGCTCTGGGGCCAACGTCCTGACTTTC. The encoded protein is CASGRQGRSGANVLTF.

This clonotype showed up just a few times. The chain is built from TRBV27 and TRBJ2-6; a possible D gene is TRBD1 (6 bases). Germline V gives CDR1 MNHEY, CDR2 SMNVEV (reference sequence). The CDR3 length is 18 residues. V shed 2 bases and J shed 2 bases, with 16 bases lying between them. CDR3 bases: TGTGCCAGCAGTTTAGGGCCTTTCAGGGGTGCTGGGGCCAACGTCCTGACTTTC. Its protein is CASSLGPFRGAGANVLTF.

This clonotype was seen at least ten times. V is TRBV7-2 and J is TRBJ1-4; TRBD1 matches at 7 bases. Unmatched junction bases numbered 5, after V lost 5 bases and J lost 5 bases. Germline values: CDR1 SGHTA, CDR2 FQGNSA. This CDR3 has 14 residues. CDR3 protein: CASSRDSQNEKLFF. CDR3 in DNA: TGTGCCAGCAGCAGGGACAGCCAGAATGAAAAACTGTTTTTT.

This chain joins TRBV12-3 or TRBV12-4 and TRBJ2-4; TRBD2 agrees at 8 bases. The CDR3 spans 19 residues. Trimming at V came to 4 bases and at J to 3 bases, leaving 17 bases not matched to a gene. The CDR3 DNA follows: TGTGCCAGCAGTTCGCCGGTGGGTTTGGGACTAGGAGACAAAAACATTCAGTACTTC. Protein product: CASSSPVGLGLGDKNIQYF.

This clonotype occurred many times. The chain links TRBV7-2 to TRBJ1-1; no reliable D call. The CDR3 runs to 15 residues. With 5 bases removed from V and 1 base from J, the gap between germline ends came to 14 bases. Germline CDR1 reads SGHTA; CDR2 reads FQGNSA. The DNA for the CDR3 is TGTGCCAGCAGCCCTCGTCCTGGGCGGAACACTGAAGCTTTCTTT. Translated, it gives CASSPRPGRNTEAFF.

The V call is TRBV6-2 or TRBV6-3, the J call TRBJ2-1; 8 bases are shared with TRBD2. Germline lookup yields CDR1 MNHEY and CDR2 SVGEGT. The CDR3 has 14 amino acids. V lost 5 bases and J lost 10; bases outside the gene matches: 10. The CDR3 DNA reads as TGTGCCAGCAGTACCCCCCTTAGCGGGAAAGAGCAGTTCTTC. Translated: CASSTPLSGKEQFF.

The V and J genes are TRBV11-2 and TRBJ2-1, with D possibly TRBD2 on 6 matching bases. The V gene lost 4 bases and the J gene lost 9 bases, with 16 bases spanning the gap. The CDR3 contains 14 residues. Germline V CDR1 and CDR2: SGHAT, FQNNGV. Written as DNA, the CDR3 is TGTGCCAGCAGCTCAACGGGGGTGTTGAGTGAGCAGTTCTTC. It encodes CASSSTGVLSEQFF.

This clonotype was counted between two and nine times. This sequence joins TRBV5-4 and TRBJ1-1; D might be TRBD1 (6 bases). This CDR3 is 17 amino acids long. The ends were cut back, 4 bases at V and 1 base at J, with 20 bases in the middle. Looked up from germline, CDR1 is SGHNT and CDR2 is YYREEE (reference sequence). In DNA form, the CDR3 reads TGTGCCAGCAGCCTAGGGACCGGGGGGCTCGGGAACACTGAAGCTTTCTTT. This sequence encodes CASSLGTGGLGNTEAFF.

This clonotype was observed a few times. The rearrangement uses TRBV20-1 and TRBJ2-5; TRBD2 matches 10 bases. There are 16 residues in the CDR3. Per the germline V gene, CDR1 is DFQATT and CDR2 is SNEGSKA (reference sequence). After removal of 3 bases from V and 4 bases from J, the junction contained 11 bases not matched to a gene. The CDR3 here is CSASSAGGPLGETQYF. DNA for the CDR3: TGCAGTGCTAGTTCAGCGGGAGGGCCCCTGGGAGAGACCCAGTACTTC.

V gene TRBV12-3 or TRBV12-4 combines with J gene TRBJ2-1; TRBD2 aligns across 7 bases. Trimming took 4 bases from V and 8 from J; bases not matched to a gene: 5. This CDR3 contains 13 residues. The CDR3 nucleotides are TGTGCCAGCAGTTCCGCGGGGGTCTATGAGCAGTTCTTC. Translation: CASSSAGVYEQFF.

This clonotype was seen ten or more times. The chain carries TRBV7-2 and TRBJ1-1; D is undetermined. V lost 1 base and J 4 bases, leaving 13 bases between the germline ends. The V gene's germline CDR1 is SGHTA and CDR2 FQGNSA. The CDR3 has 15 residues. The CDR3 nucleotides read TGTGCCAGCAGCTTAGTGGGAGGCCCGGGCACTGAAGCTTTCTTT. Amino acid sequence: CASSLVGGPGTEAFF.

The V call is TRBV28, the J call TRBJ1-6; D is undetermined. Per germline, CDR1 MDHEN and CDR2 SYDVKM. This CDR3 region has 12 residues. The V gene lost 2 bases and the J gene lost 13 bases, with 9 bases spanning the gap. The CDR3 reads CASSLRGRPLHF. For the CDR3, the DNA is TGTGCCAGCAGTTTACGAGGGCGGCCCCTCCACTTT.

There are a few counts of this clonotype. The genes are TRBV20-1 and TRBJ2-3; D gene unclear. Germline CDR1 is DFQATT and CDR2 is SNEGSKA (reference sequence). V gave up 5 bases and J gave up 2 bases, with 26 bases separating them. This CDR3 is 18 amino acids long. As DNA, the CDR3 is TGCAGTGCTTTCAAGGACGCCGAAACAGTGAGCCACACAGATACGCAGTATTTT. This codes for CSAFKDAETVSHTDTQYF.